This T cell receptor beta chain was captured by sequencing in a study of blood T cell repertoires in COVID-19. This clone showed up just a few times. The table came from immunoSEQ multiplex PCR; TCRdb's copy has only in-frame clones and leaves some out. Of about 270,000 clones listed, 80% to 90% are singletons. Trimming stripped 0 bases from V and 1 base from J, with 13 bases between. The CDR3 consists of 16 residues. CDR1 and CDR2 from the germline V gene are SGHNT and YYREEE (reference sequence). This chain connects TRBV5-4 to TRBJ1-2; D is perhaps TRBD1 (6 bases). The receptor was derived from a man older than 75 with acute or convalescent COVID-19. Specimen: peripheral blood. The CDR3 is CASSLGAGVNNYGYTF. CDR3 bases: TGTGCCAGCAGCTTGGGAGCAGGGGTGAATAACTATGGCTACACCTTC.